The rows below give T cell receptor beta chains drawn from one sample of a study of long-term antiretroviral therapy in people with HIV. Data came from immunoSEQ multiplex PCR; TCRdb stores just in-frame clones and leaves some out. The repertoire consists of around 40,000 clones, with approximately 86% occurring once and the leading ten covering around 3.9%. This specimen consisted of unsorted PBMCs, obtained just before starting antiretroviral therapy. The receptor set was obtained from a young woman with HIV. CDR3s include the opening cysteine and the closing phenylalanine or tryptophan. The order of the fields is J gene, V gene, clone size, CDR3 protein. Size tells how often a clone was seen (once, few, many) or the class of an expanded clone, and some rows leave it out.

j_call: TRBJ2-7; v_call: TRBV19; clone_size: .; cdr3_aa: CASSRVGVGYEQYF
j_call: TRBJ2-4; v_call: TRBV19; clone_size: .; cdr3_aa: CASSIVPGMAKNIQYF
j_call: TRBJ2-1; v_call: TRBV2; clone_size: .; cdr3_aa: CASRRGRERGNEQFF
j_call: TRBJ2-7; v_call: TRBV5-5; clone_size: .; cdr3_aa: CASSFREGEGYEQYF
j_call: TRBJ2-3; v_call: TRBV4-1; clone_size: .; cdr3_aa: CASSNGGVTDTQYF
j_call: TRBJ2-7; v_call: TRBV4-1; clone_size: .; cdr3_aa: CASSQLTSGRNEQYF
j_call: TRBJ1-4; v_call: TRBV4-3; clone_size: .; cdr3_aa: CASSQEGGTNEKLFF
j_call: TRBJ2-5; v_call: TRBV7-6; clone_size: .; cdr3_aa: CASSLGAGGPKETQYF
j_call: TRBJ2-3; v_call: TRBV7-2; clone_size: .; cdr3_aa: CASSQGAGDTQYF
j_call: TRBJ2-1; v_call: TRBV9; clone_size: .; cdr3_aa: CASSVPLGGGTDANEQFF
j_call: TRBJ2-1; v_call: TRBV5-1; clone_size: .; cdr3_aa: CASRKGQEGYNEQFF
j_call: TRBJ2-1; v_call: TRBV11-2; clone_size: .; cdr3_aa: CASRDLWTGYNEQFF
j_call: TRBJ1-1; v_call: TRBV28; clone_size: .; cdr3_aa: CASSLYREAEAFF
j_call: TRBJ2-3; v_call: TRBV10-3; clone_size: .; cdr3_aa: CAVSLRSFTDTQYF
j_call: TRBJ2-1; v_call: TRBV11-3; clone_size: .; cdr3_aa: CASSSGGPSYNEQFF
j_call: TRBJ2-7; v_call: TRBV15; clone_size: .; cdr3_aa: CATRGSGEQYF
j_call: TRBJ1-1; v_call: TRBV7-9; clone_size: .; cdr3_aa: CASTLDRDPMNTEAFF
j_call: TRBJ2-7; v_call: TRBV5-1; clone_size: .; cdr3_aa: CASSLAGWEYEQYF
j_call: TRBJ2-1; v_call: TRBV4-3; clone_size: few; cdr3_aa: CASSQDGAGVSYNEQFF
j_call: TRBJ2-3; v_call: TRBV11-3; clone_size: .; cdr3_aa: CASSLGTGGKDTQYF
j_call: TRBJ2-7; v_call: TRBV5-8; clone_size: once; cdr3_aa: CASSLLFFVRMEDYEQYF
j_call: TRBJ2-1; v_call: TRBV9; clone_size: .; cdr3_aa: CASSVKSGEQFF
j_call: TRBJ2-2; v_call: TRBV6-4; clone_size: .; cdr3_aa: CASSRLAGEVGELFF
j_call: TRBJ2-5; v_call: TRBV4-2; clone_size: .; cdr3_aa: CASSQASSEETQYF
j_call: TRBJ1-1; v_call: TRBV18; clone_size: .; cdr3_aa: CASSPWDRGNTEAFF
j_call: TRBJ2-3; v_call: TRBV6-1; clone_size: .; cdr3_aa: CASSEGGAGADTQYF
j_call: TRBJ2-5; v_call: TRBV7-2; clone_size: .; cdr3_aa: CASSSLAGVLYF
j_call: TRBJ2-6; v_call: TRBV5-6; clone_size: .; cdr3_aa: CASSWADRGLPGWANVLTF
j_call: TRBJ2-3; v_call: TRBV6-5; clone_size: once; cdr3_aa: CASSVPGPSGDTQYF
j_call: TRBJ2-1; v_call: TRBV9; clone_size: .; cdr3_aa: CASSARVQSYEQFF
j_call: TRBJ2-7; v_call: TRBV7-2; clone_size: once; cdr3_aa: CASSAGFWAVPYEQYF
j_call: TRBJ1-4; v_call: TRBV11-3; clone_size: .; cdr3_aa: CASSLNSNEKLFF
j_call: TRBJ1-1; v_call: TRBV6-4; clone_size: .; cdr3_aa: CASGLDNTEAFF